Sequencing of this T cell receptor (beta chain) was carried out in a study of cytomegalovirus exposure and HLA in healthy donors. In this sample, this clone turned up once. Its antigen is not identified. Study results and limitations: Most of the CMV-associated TCR beta chains (in a later analysis) appeared to be HLA-restricted. Excluded were some V segments that proved indistinguishable, including TRBV6-2 and TRBV6-3. Highly shared sequence variants in one cluster were likely a sequencing artifact.

The CDR3 has 15 residues. Per germline, CDR1 SGHNT and CDR2 YENEEA. The V and J ends lost 3 bases and 2 bases, in that order; junction bases with no gene match: 3. With 60 Vbeta and 13 Jbeta primers, the PCR was carried out. Under the authors' procedure: Among the unique TCR beta chains that a later analysis counted, 75 million to 85 million in all, 10 million to 11 million were shared. The data were produced by immunoSEQ multiplex PCR, yet TCRdb's version contains in-frame clones alone and is incomplete. That table gives V, J and clone size, and the DNA gave D and trimming. The sample consists of some 150,000 clones, around three quarters of them appearing once.

The genes are TRBV11-3 and TRBJ2-5; TRBD2 matches at 10 bases. This sequence was found in a woman between 45 and 65 years old in good health and CMV-seronegative. Sequencing was carried out using PBMCs. The CDR3 DNA follows: TGTGCCAGCAGCTTGGGTAGCGGGGGGCAAGAGACCCAGTACTTC. Translated, it gives CASSLGSGGQETQYF.